The rows below give T cell receptor beta chains drawn from one sample of a study of CD8 T cells in Susac syndrome. TCRdb re-derived calls from the immunoSEQ multiplex PCR reads in MiXCR, one entry per CDR3 protein. This table has about 80,000 distinct CDR3 sequences, over 90% appearing once. The sample taken for sequencing was CD8+ T cells from PBMCs. The receptors derive from a human donor in good health. The CDR3 runs from the conserved cysteine through the conserved F or W. The D gene is left open where the match is weak. Only part of the rows carry a size: once, few, many, or a class if the clone is expanded.

J | size | D | V | DNA | CDR3
TRBJ2-3 | NA | NA | TRBV4-1 | TGCGCCAGCAGTCCTCTGAGCCCAGATACGCAGTATTTT | CASSPLSPDTQYF
TRBJ2-3 | NA | TRBD2 | TRBV27 | TGTGCCAGCAGTCCCCTAGGGAGCGGGGGGGCAGATACGCAGTATTTT | CASSPLGSGGADTQYF
TRBJ2-3 | NA | NA | TRBV4-1 | TGCGCCAGCAGCCAGGTCCAGATGGGAGACATCCGCACAGATACGCAGTATTTT | CASSQVQMGDIRTDTQYF
TRBJ2-2 | NA | NA | TRBV12-3/TRBV12-4 | TGTGCCAGCAGTTTGGCTACCGGGGAGCTGTTTTTT | CASSLATGELFF
TRBJ1-5 | NA | NA | TRBV12-3/TRBV12-4 | TGTGCCAGCAGTTGGGTTCGTTGGCATAGCAATCAGCCCCAGCATTTT | CASSWVRWHSNQPQHF
TRBJ2-1 | once | TRBD1 | TRBV14 | TGTGCCAGCAGCCAAGTAAACAGGGGCAATGAGCAGTTCTTC | CASSQVNRGNEQFF
TRBJ2-1 | NA | NA | TRBV29-1 | TGCAGCGTTTCTCAGGGTAACTCCTACAATGAGCAGTTCTTC | CSVSQGNSYNEQFF
TRBJ2-1 | once | TRBD1 | TRBV3-1 | TGTGCCAGCAGCCAAGGGACAGGGTATGAGCAGTTCTTC | CASSQGTGYEQFF
TRBJ1-5 | NA | NA | TRBV7-8 | TGTGCCAGCAGCTTAGGGGGCGCGTCCCAGCATTTT | CASSLGGASQHF
TRBJ2-1 | NA | NA | TRBV6-6 | TGTGCCAGCAGTTTCGAGGGACTCTACAATGAGCAGTTCTTC | CASSFEGLYNEQFF
TRBJ1-1 | NA | NA | TRBV7-2 | TGTGCCAGCAGCTCTTTCGACAGCAACACTGAAGCTTTCTTT | CASSSFDSNTEAFF
TRBJ2-5 | NA | TRBD2 | TRBV13 | TGTGCCAGCAGCTTAGGGGGACTAGCCGAAGAGACCCAGTACTTC | CASSLGGLAEETQYF
TRBJ2-1 | NA | NA | TRBV12-3/TRBV12-4 | TGTGCCAGCAGTCCCCTAGGGACCCGCTCCTACAATGAGCAGTTCTTC | CASSPLGTRSYNEQFF
TRBJ1-1 | NA | TRBD1 | TRBV2 | TGTGCCAGCAGTGAAATACAGGGGCCTAACACTGAAGCTTTCTTT | CASSEIQGPNTEAFF
TRBJ2-1 | few | NA | TRBV27 | TGTGCCAGCAGTTTAGCTTCCTACAATGAGCAGTTCTTC | CASSLASYNEQFF
TRBJ2-1 | NA | NA | TRBV30 | TGTGCCTGGAGTAGGGTAGACTTCCCCTACAATGAGCAGTTCTTC | CAWSRVDFPYNEQFF
TRBJ1-1 | NA | NA | TRBV23-1 | TGCGCCAGCAGTAGGACTCGGGGTAAGGGGAACACTGAAGCTTTCTTT | CASSRTRGKGNTEAFF
TRBJ1-2 | NA | NA | TRBV5-1 | TGCGCCAGCAGCACAGACAGGTGGTATGGCTACACCTTC | CASSTDRWYGYTF
TRBJ2-1 | NA | NA | TRBV2 | TGTGCCACCCAAGGGGGGCCCAATGAGCAGTTCTTC | CATQGGPNEQFF
TRBJ2-7 | NA | TRBD1 | TRBV3-1 | TGTGCCAGCAGCCTAACCGGGACAGAGGACGAGCAGTACTTC | CASSLTGTEDEQYF
TRBJ1-5 | NA | NA | TRBV4-1 | TGCGCCAGCAGCCAGCGACAGGAGGATCAGCCCCAGCATTTT | CASSQRQEDQPQHF
TRBJ2-3 | NA | NA | TRBV9 | TGTGCCAGCAGCGTAGACGTGGCAGCAGATACGCAGTATTTT | CASSVDVAADTQYF
TRBJ1-1 | NA | TRBD1 | TRBV27 | TGTGCCAGCAGTTTCCAGGGGGACACTGAAGCTTTCTTT | CASSFQGDTEAFF
TRBJ2-1 | NA | TRBD1 | TRBV27 | TGTGCCAGCAGTGGGACAGGGATGATGTATGAGCAGTTCTTC | CASSGTGMMYEQFF
TRBJ2-7 | few | NA | TRBV14 | TGTGCCAGCAGCCAAGCGGCGGGAACCTACGAGCAGTACTTC | CASSQAAGTYEQYF
TRBJ2-2 | NA | NA | TRBV5-6 | TGTGCCAGCAGCAGAGGGTGGAGGGGCCACACCGGGGAGCTGTTTTTT | CASSRGWRGHTGELFF
TRBJ2-5 | NA | TRBD2 | TRBV9 | TGTGCCAGCAGCGATGGCGGGGGGGACCAAGAGACCCAGTACTTC | CASSDGGGDQETQYF
TRBJ1-2 | NA | NA | TRBV29-1 | TGCAGCGGAACACTCAGGGGCCCGGGTGGCTACACCTTC | CSGTLRGPGGYTF
TRBJ1-3 | NA | NA | TRBV7-6 | TGTGCCAGCAGCTCCCCATTACGTGCTGGAAACACCATATATTTT | CASSSPLRAGNTIYF
TRBJ2-7 | NA | TRBD1 | TRBV10-3 | TGTGCCATCAGTGTGAGGACAGGGGCCTACGAGCAGTACTTC | CAISVRTGAYEQYF
TRBJ1-5 | NA | NA | TRBV20-1 | TGCAGTGCTAGGGGCAGGGCACTCGGGCTTAGCAATCAGCCCCAGCATTTT | CSARGRALGLSNQPQHF
TRBJ1-2 | NA | NA | TRBV6-4 | TGTGCCAGCAAATCTGGGGCTGGCTACACCTTC | CASKSGAGYTF
TRBJ1-2 | NA | TRBD1 | TRBV20-1 | TGCAGTGCTAGAGATCGAGACAGGGGCCTCTATGGCTACACCTTC | CSARDRDRGLYGYTF
TRBJ1-1 | NA | NA | TRBV28 | TGTGCCAGCAGCGTTCAACCCCTCAACACTGAAGCTTTCTTT | CASSVQPLNTEAFF
TRBJ1-1 | NA | NA | TRBV9 | TGTGCCAGCAGCGTAGGATCTGAAGCTTTCTTT | CASSVGSEAFF
TRBJ2-1 | NA | NA | TRBV11-2 | TGTGCCAGCAGGGAATTTAGGTCCTACAATGAGCAGTTCTTC | CASREFRSYNEQFF
TRBJ2-7 | NA | NA | TRBV25-1 | TGTGCCAGCATATCCTCTGGGGAGCAGTACTTC | CASISSGEQYF
TRBJ2-3 | NA | TRBD2 | TRBV15 | TGTGCCACCAGCAGAGATAGAACGGGGGGGATTGTTTCGCAGTATTTT | CATSRDRTGGIVSQYF
TRBJ2-1 | NA | NA | TRBV9 | TGTGCCAGCAGCGTCGGGGATCGGCATGAGCAGTTCTTC | CASSVGDRHEQFF
TRBJ2-7 | NA | TRBD2 | TRBV6-2/TRBV6-3 | TGTGCCAGCGGCGGGGGGAGCTCCTACGAGCAGTACTTC | CASGGGSSYEQYF
TRBJ1-5 | NA | TRBD1 | TRBV20-1 | TGCAGTGCTAGAGATACGGACAGGGGGTTCCATCAGCCCCAGCATTTT | CSARDTDRGFHQPQHF
TRBJ2-4 | once | TRBD2 | TRBV27 | TGTGCCAGCAGTCCGGGAGGGGAGAACATTCAGTACTTC | CASSPGGENIQYF
TRBJ2-1 | NA | NA | TRBV27 | TGTGCCAGCAGTTTCAGGGACAATGAGCAGTTCTTC | CASSFRDNEQFF
TRBJ1-2 | NA | NA | TRBV2 | TGTGCCAGCAGTGAAGTAGGATTGGCAGCGGACCTCTATGGCTACACCTTC | CASSEVGLAADLYGYTF
TRBJ1-1 | NA | NA | TRBV25-1 | TGTGCCACGGGGGGGGCCAACACTGAAGCTTTCTTT | CATGGANTEAFF
TRBJ2-2 | NA | TRBD1 | TRBV7-6 | TGTGCCAGCAGCCCCCTGTCGGGACAGGGAACCGGGGAGCTGTTTTTT | CASSPLSGQGTGELFF
TRBJ2-7 | NA | NA | TRBV27 | TGTGCCAGCAGTTCCCTCCGGGACATCTCCTACGAGCAGTACTTC | CASSSLRDISYEQYF
TRBJ1-1 | NA | NA | TRBV20-1 | TGCAGTGCTAGTGAGGGGAACACTGAAGCTTTCTTT | CSASEGNTEAFF
TRBJ2-1 | NA | NA | TRBV9 | TGTGCCAGCAGCTTCCCGGACCACCCTGGGAATGAGCAGTTCTTC | CASSFPDHPGNEQFF
TRBJ2-1 | NA | NA | TRBV27 | TGTGCCAGCAGTTTAAGCGTGGACAATGAGCAGTTCTTC | CASSLSVDNEQFF
TRBJ2-1 | NA | NA | TRBV27 | TGTGCCAGCAGCAGGGACCGTGCTTACAATGAGCAGTTCTTC | CASSRDRAYNEQFF